The 29 T cell receptor beta chains below all came from one sample that was sequenced in a study of blood T cell repertoires in COVID-19. Produced via immunoSEQ multiplex PCR; TCRdb's table is partial and in-frame only. Among 100,000 to 130,000 clones listed, approximately 85% were seen once. The sample was peripheral blood. Source of these receptors: a human donor in a cohort sampled during active COVID-19.

This clone appeared a few times. V and J are TRBV7-3 and TRBJ1-6; TRBD1 might be the D (5 bases). This CDR3 contains 15 residues. Trimming pared 1 base from V and 7 bases from J, leaving 11 bases between. Germline V gives CDR1 SGHTA, CDR2 FQGTGA. CDR3 protein: CASSLNAGKNSPLHF. CDR3 sequence (DNA): TGTGCCAGCAGCTTAAACGCAGGGAAAAATTCACCCCTCCACTTT.

The genes are TRBV13 and TRBJ1-2, with TRBD1 matching 7 bases. The V gene's germline CDR1 is PRHDT and CDR2 FYEKMQ (reference sequence). The CDR3 sequence is 14 residues long. Losses at the gene ends were 5 bases for V and 0 bases for J; bases not matched to a gene: 3. The CDR3 here is CASSTGTANYGYTF. The CDR3 coding sequence is TGTGCCAGCAGCACGGGGACAGCTAACTATGGCTACACCTTC. Based on the CDR3 plus reference TRBV13 and TRBJ1-2, the full variable domain is AAGVIQSPRHLIKEKRETATLKCYPIPRHDTVYWYQQGPGQDPQFLISFYEKMQSDKGSIPDRFSAQQFSDYHSELNMSSLELGDSALYFCASSTGTANYGYTFGSGTRLTVV.

The chain recombines TRBV9 with TRBJ2-7, with TRBD1 matching over 9 bases. Unmatched junction bases numbered 9, after V lost 4 bases and J lost 7 bases. The CDR3 length is 14 residues. The germline gives CDR1 SGDLS, CDR2 YYNGEE. The chain's CDR3 is CASSPRTGALEQYF. The DNA of the CDR3 is TGTGCCAGCAGCCCACGGACAGGGGCCCTGGAGCAGTACTTC.

This chain joins TRBV2 and TRBJ2-7; tentative D call: TRBD2 (6 bases). Germline V gene sequence: CDR1 SNHLY, CDR2 FYNNEI. Trimming removed 8 bases from V and 3 bases from J, with 14 bases in between. This CDR3 spans 13 amino acids. This CDR3 is CASFDWGDYEQYF. In nucleotides, the CDR3 is TGTGCCAGCTTTGACTGGGGGGACTACGAGCAGTACTTC.

This chain uses TRBV7-9 with TRBJ2-5; D perhaps matches TRBD1 (5 bases). CDR3 length: 18 residues. V lost 5 bases to trimming and J lost 1 base, with 23 bases between them. Germline V gives CDR1 SEHNR, CDR2 FQNEAQ (reference sequence). The CDR3 sequence: CASSPHRGSLPSQETQYF. Written as DNA, the CDR3 is TGTGCCAGCAGCCCTCATAGGGGCTCCCTCCCAAGCCAAGAGACCCAGTACTTC.

The chain is built from TRBV19 and TRBJ1-5; D is undetermined. Trimming shortened V by 7 bases and J by 9 bases, and 13 bases separated the two germline ends. The CDR3 consists of 12 residues. The germline V gene has CDR1 LNHDA and CDR2 SQIVND (reference sequence). In DNA, the CDR3 is TGTGCCAGTACCGGCGGGCGGTCGCCCCAGCATTTT. The encoded protein is CASTGGRSPQHF.

The gene calls are TRBV3-1 (or the pseudogene TRBV3-2) and TRBJ1-1; 10 bases fit TRBD1. J was trimmed by 4 bases and V by 4 bases; bases with no gene match: 6. Looked up from germline, CDR1 is LGHDT and CDR2 is YNNKEL (reference sequence). The length of the CDR3 is 15 residues. CDR3: CASSPTGTGATEAFF. The DNA for the CDR3 is TGTGCCAGCAGCCCCACCGGGACAGGGGCCACTGAAGCTTTCTTT.

The genes are TRBV9 and TRBJ1-1; D is unresolved. V was shortened by 0 bases and J by 0 bases, with 6 bases between the two germline ends. The V gene's germline CDR1 is SGDLS and CDR2 YYNGEE. This CDR3 contains 14 residues. CDR3 DNA: TGTGCCAGCAGCGTAGGGCAGATGAACACTGAAGCTTTCTTT. This codes for CASSVGQMNTEAFF.

The chain links TRBV19 to TRBJ2-2; tentative D call: TRBD1 (6 bases). Between the trimmed V and J ends, which lost 7 bases and 7 bases, there was a span of 13 bases. Germline CDR1 and CDR2: LNHDA and SQIVND (reference sequence). The CDR3 is 13 residues long. The CDR3 sequence: CASNQGSGGELFF. In DNA form, the CDR3 reads TGTGCCAGTAATCAGGGGTCGGGCGGGGAGCTGTTTTTT.

V is TRBV5-1 and J is TRBJ2-7; 8 positions match TRBD2. Germline CDR1 and CDR2: SGHRS and YFSETQ. V gave up 6 bases and J gave up 2 bases; unmatched junction bases: 10. This CDR3 contains 15 residues. CDR3 nucleotide sequence: TGCGCCAGCACACCGGGCGGGAGGCCGCCCTACGAGCAGTACTTC. Protein product: CASTPGGRPPYEQYF.

The CDR3 sequence: CASSEGSTETQYF. The CDR3 DNA reads as TGCGCCAGCAGCGAGGGTAGCACCGAGACCCAGTACTTC. V gene TRBV5-1 combines with J gene TRBJ2-5; possibly TRBD2 for D (5 bases). This CDR3 has 13 residues. V gave up 4 bases and J gave up 5 bases, with 12 bases separating them. Germline V CDR1 and CDR2: SGHRS, YFSETQ. The full variable domain, rest sourced from reference TRBV5-1 and TRBJ2-5, is KAGVTQTPRYLIKTRGQQVTLSCSPISGHRSVSWYQQTPGQGLQFLFEYFSETQRNKGNFPGRFSGRQFSNSRSEMNVSTLELGDSALYLCASSEGSTETQYFGPGTRLLVL.

The chain joins TRBV19 to TRBJ2-5, with D possibly being TRBD2 (6 bases). Germline V gives CDR1 LNHDA, CDR2 SQIVND (reference sequence). Trimming pared 6 bases from V and 3 bases from J, leaving 11 bases between. This CDR3 contains 13 residues. The CDR3 loop reads CASREGLEETQYF. The DNA of the CDR3 is TGTGCCAGTAGGGAGGGATTGGAAGAGACCCAGTACTTC.

The chain has TRBV10-2 and TRBJ2-5, with 16 bases matching TRBD2. CDR1 and CDR2 from the germline V gene are WSHSY and SAAADI. V lost 5 bases to trimming and J lost 0 bases; unmatched junction nucleotides: 3. The CDR3 is 17 residues long. CDR3 sequence (DNA): TGCGCCAGCAGTTCCGGGACTAGCGGGGGGGACCAAGAGACCCAGTACTTC. Amino acid sequence: CASSSGTSGGDQETQYF.

V usage is TRBV5-1 and J usage is TRBJ2-1; weak D call: TRBD2 (5 bases). The CDR3 length is 13 residues. CDR1 is SGHRS and CDR2 is YFSETQ in the germline V gene. Trimming removed 2 bases at V and 8 bases at J, with 11 bases between. The CDR3: CASSFGSGDEQFF. Here the CDR3 DNA reads TGCGCCAGCAGCTTTGGATCCGGGGATGAGCAGTTCTTC. Based on the CDR3 plus reference TRBV5-1 and TRBJ2-1, the full variable domain is KAGVTQTPRYLIKTRGQQVTLSCSPISGHRSVSWYQQTPGQGLQFLFEYFSETQRNKGNFPGRFSGRQFSNSRSEMNVSTLELGDSALYLCASSFGSGDEQFFGPGTRLTVL.

V is TRBV3-1 (or the pseudogene TRBV3-2) and J is TRBJ2-2; tentatively, D is TRBD2 (5 bases). This CDR3 spans 12 amino acids. From germline, CDR1 is LGHDT and CDR2 YNNKEL (reference sequence). Trimming took off 4 bases at V and 9 bases at J, with 9 bases between the two ends. The CDR3 loop reads CASSPSGRELFF. CDR3 nucleotide sequence: TGTGCCAGCAGCCCCAGCGGCCGGGAGCTGTTTTTT.

The genes are TRBV7-3 and TRBJ2-5, with D possibly matching TRBD2 (6 bases). This CDR3 comprises 17 residues. Germline V gene data show CDR1 as SGHTA and CDR2 as FQGTGA. V was clipped by 2 bases and J by 1 base, with 17 bases between them. The CDR3: CASSLGMSNGGQETQYF. The CDR3 region has the DNA TGTGCCAGCAGCTTAGGGATGTCAAACGGGGGCCAAGAGACCCAGTACTTC.

The rearrangement links TRBV5-1 to TRBJ2-2, with TRBD2 matching 8 bases. Germline assignment: CDR1 SGHRS and CDR2 YFSETQ. The ends lost 5 bases at V and 4 bases at J; junction bases unmatched: 7. This CDR3 spans 15 amino acids. DNA for the CDR3: TGCGCCAGCAGTTCGGAAGGACTAGCCACCGGGGAGCTGTTTTTT. Amino acid sequence: CASSSEGLATGELFF.

The sample holds one count of this clone. The chain couples TRBV3-1 (or the pseudogene TRBV3-2) to TRBJ2-2; 11 bases agree with TRBD2. Unmatched junction bases numbered 7, after V lost 0 bases and J lost 1 base. CDR1 is LGHDT and CDR2 is YNNKEL in the germline V gene (reference sequence). This CDR3 region has 19 residues. The DNA for the CDR3 is TGTGCCAGCAGCCAAGACCCCCCTCTAGCGGGGGGGAACACCGGGGAGCTGTTTTTT. This sequence encodes CASSQDPPLAGGNTGELFF.

The V gene is TRBV20-1, the J gene TRBJ2-7; no clear D gene. This CDR3 region has 11 residues. The germline V and J ends were trimmed by 6 bases and 6 bases, with 12 bases remaining between them. Germline assignment: CDR1 DFQATT and CDR2 SNEGSKA (reference sequence). The CDR3 bases are TGCAGTGCAAGAAGCGTGCGCGAGCAGTACTTC. Its protein is CSARSVREQYF.

This clone was seen only a few times. DNA of the CDR3: TGTGCCAGCAGCCAAGATTTACCTAGCCGTTACTACGAGCAGTACTTC. Its translation: CASSQDLPSRYYEQYF. The gene calls are TRBV14 and TRBJ2-7; tentatively, D is TRBD2 (5 bases). The CDR3 consists of 16 residues. Germline values: CDR1 SGHDN, CDR2 FVKESK. The ends were cut back, 0 bases at V and 3 bases at J, with 15 bases in the middle.

The chain joins TRBV6-6 to TRBJ1-1, with D possibly TRBD1 on 6 matching bases. Trimming pared 2 bases from V and 5 bases from J, leaving 15 bases between. CDR1 is MNHNY, CDR2 SVGAGI, per germline (reference sequence). CDR3 length: 15 amino acids. CDR3: CASSYPDRGGTEAFF. The CDR3 region has the DNA TGTGCCAGCAGTTACCCCGATAGAGGGGGAACTGAAGCTTTCTTT.

The CDR3 DNA is TGTGCCAGCAGCGACAGGGGAACTGAAGCTTTCTTT. It codes for CASSDRGTEAFF. The chain couples TRBV6-6 to TRBJ1-1; 8 positions match TRBD1. The germline gives CDR1 MNHNY, CDR2 SVGAGI (reference sequence). V was pared by 6 bases and J by 5 bases, with 2 bases of the junction left unmatched. This CDR3 contains 12 residues.

The rearrangement joins TRBV19 to TRBJ2-1, with 13 nucleotides matching TRBD2. Germline CDR1 reads LNHDA; CDR2 reads SQIVND (reference sequence). This CDR3 is 16 amino acids long. J was trimmed by 8 bases and V by 5 bases; bases with no gene match: 9. The CDR3 here is CASSVTSGRALYEQFF. The CDR3 DNA reads as TGTGCCAGTAGTGTCACTAGCGGGAGGGCCCTCTATGAGCAGTTCTTC.

This clone was seen more than once but under ten times. This chain joins TRBV18 and TRBJ2-3; weak D call: TRBD2 (6 bases). Germline-derived CDR1 and CDR2 are KGHSH and LQKENI. The CDR3 has 15 amino acids. V lost 2 bases and J 2 bases, leaving 11 bases between the germline ends. This chain's CDR3 is CASSPEAGPTDTQYF. The CDR3 nucleotides are TGTGCCAGCTCACCAGAAGCGGGCCCCACAGATACGCAGTATTTT.

This clone was counted only a few times. The chain couples TRBV7-9 to TRBJ2-3; 8 bases line up with TRBD2. This CDR3 is built from 16 residues. J gave up 5 bases and V 1 base, and 8 bases lay outside the gene matches. In germline, CDR1 is SEHNR, CDR2 FQNEAQ (reference sequence). For the CDR3, the DNA is TGTGCCAGCAGCTTAGGGACGGGGGGGAAAAAAGATACGCAGTATTTT. Translating it yields CASSLGTGGKKDTQYF. The full variable domain, its missing parts supplied by reference TRBV7-9 and TRBJ2-3, is DTGVSQNPRHKITKRGQNVTFRCDPISEHNRLYWYRQTLGQGPEFLTYFQNEAQLEKSRLLSDRFSAERPKGSFSTLEIQRTEQGDSAMYLCASSLGTGGKKDTQYFGPGTRLTVL.

The chain joins TRBV19 to TRBJ1-1; possibly TRBD1 for D (5 bases). The CDR3 loop spans 15 amino acids. V lost 3 bases and J 5 bases, leaving 16 bases between the germline ends. Germline values: CDR1 LNHDA, CDR2 SQIVND (reference sequence). For the CDR3, the DNA is TGTGCCAGTAGTATGGTTCAGGGAAGTGTGACTGAAGCTTTCTTT. It translates to CASSMVQGSVTEAFF.

The chain has TRBV7-9 and TRBJ2-6; TRBD2 might be the D (6 bases). Germline V gene data show CDR1 as SEHNR and CDR2 as FQNEAQ (reference sequence). This CDR3 spans 15 amino acids. The V and J ends lost 3 bases and 1 base respectively, with 7 bases between them. CDR3 residues: CASSFGGSGANVLTF. The CDR3 bases are TGTGCCAGCAGCTTCGGGGGTTCTGGGGCCAACGTCCTGACTTTC. Full variable domain (remainder filled in from reference TRBV7-9 and TRBJ2-6): DTGVSQNPRHKITKRGQNVTFRCDPISEHNRLYWYRQTLGQGPEFLTYFQNEAQLEKSRLLSDRFSAERPKGSFSTLEIQRTEQGDSAMYLCASSFGGSGANVLTFGAGSRLTVL.

The chain couples TRBV6-5 to TRBJ2-1; D may be TRBD2 (6 bases). The CDR3 consists of 15 residues. Germline-derived CDR1 and CDR2 are MNHEY and SVGAGI. The V end lost 6 bases, the J end lost 4 bases, and 16 bases lay between the germline ends. The CDR3 DNA sequence: TGTGCCAGCAGCGATGACAGAGGAGGGTACAATGAGCAGTTCTTC. This encodes CASSDDRGGYNEQFF.

This clone was found once. The rearrangement joins TRBV28 to TRBJ1-2; possibly TRBD1 for D (5 bases). CDR1 is MDHEN, CDR2 SYDVKM, per germline. Trimming left V 6 bases short and J 8 bases short, with 16 bases between. The CDR3 contains 13 residues. Here the CDR3 reads CASSPMGRGGYTF. The CDR3 DNA reads as TGTGCCAGCAGCCCTATGGGGCGGGGCGGCTACACCTTC.